This T cell receptor (beta chain) was observed in a study of regulatory T cells in long-lasting Graves disease. Germline V gives CDR1 MNHNS, CDR2 SASEGT. The V segment lost 7 bases and the J segment 2 bases; nucleotides outside the gene matches: 10. The length of the CDR3 is 15 residues. Both iRepertoire HTBI primers and Arm-PCR of CDR3 regions were used to build the TCR beta libraries. TCRdb recomputed calls from the multiplex PCR reads with MiXCR, one row per CDR3 protein. Counted here are hundreds of thousands of distinct CDR3 sequences, 16% occurring once; the ten biggest clones make up about 27%. The time point was: newly diagnosed GD, antithyroid drugs for less than 3 months. TCR sequences were obtained from RNA taken from PBMCs. In addition, the sample was reused for a study of T cells in Graves' hyperthyroidism and ophthalmopathy. That work adds: An initial round of RT-PCR targeting the TCR CDR3 relied on the HTBI primer set.

Specimen: peripheral blood mononuclear cells (PBMCs), collected at new diagnosis, from a patient treated with antithyroid drugs. The V gene is TRBV6-1, the J gene TRBJ2-5; the match to TRBD2 covers 7 bases. The origin of this receptor is a man aged 35-49 years with Graves disease. CDR3 in amino acids: CASTRAFSGQETQYF. DNA for the CDR3: TGTGCCAGCACTCGTGCGTTTAGCGGGCAAGAGACCCAGTACTTC.